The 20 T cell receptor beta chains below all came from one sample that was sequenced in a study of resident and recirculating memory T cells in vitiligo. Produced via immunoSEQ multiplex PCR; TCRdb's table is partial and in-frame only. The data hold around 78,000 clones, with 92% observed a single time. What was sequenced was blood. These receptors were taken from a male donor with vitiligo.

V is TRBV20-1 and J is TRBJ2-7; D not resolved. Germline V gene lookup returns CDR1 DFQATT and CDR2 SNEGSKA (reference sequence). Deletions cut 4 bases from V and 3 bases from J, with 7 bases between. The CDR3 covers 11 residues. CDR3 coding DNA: TGCAGTGCTACCGACAACTACGAGCAGTACTTC. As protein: CSATDNYEQYF.

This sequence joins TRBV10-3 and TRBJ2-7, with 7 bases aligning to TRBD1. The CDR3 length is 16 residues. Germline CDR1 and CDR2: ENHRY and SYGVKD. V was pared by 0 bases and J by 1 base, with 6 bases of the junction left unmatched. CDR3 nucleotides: TGTGCCATCAGTGAGTCAACTACAGGGGAATCCTACGAGCAGTACTTC. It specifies CAISESTTGESYEQYF.

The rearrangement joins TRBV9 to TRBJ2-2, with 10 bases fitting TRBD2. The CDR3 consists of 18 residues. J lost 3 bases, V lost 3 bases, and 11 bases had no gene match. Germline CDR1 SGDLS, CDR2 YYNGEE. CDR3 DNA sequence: TGTGCCAGCAGCGCAATCCCTAGCGGGAGAGGGTACACCGGGGAGCTGTTTTTT. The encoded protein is CASSAIPSGRGYTGELFF.

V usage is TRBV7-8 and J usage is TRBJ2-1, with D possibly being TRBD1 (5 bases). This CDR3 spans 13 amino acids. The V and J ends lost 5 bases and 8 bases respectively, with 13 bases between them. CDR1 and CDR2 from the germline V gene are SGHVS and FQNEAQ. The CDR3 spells CASSLVAGYEQFF. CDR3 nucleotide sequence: TGTGCCAGCAGCCTCGTGGCAGGGTATGAGCAGTTCTTC.

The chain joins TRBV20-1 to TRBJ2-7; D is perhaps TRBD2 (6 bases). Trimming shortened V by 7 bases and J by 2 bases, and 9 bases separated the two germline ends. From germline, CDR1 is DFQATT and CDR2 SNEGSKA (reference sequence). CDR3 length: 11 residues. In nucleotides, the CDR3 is TGCAGTGGGGACTCCCCCTACGAGCAGTACTTC. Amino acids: CSGDSPYEQYF.

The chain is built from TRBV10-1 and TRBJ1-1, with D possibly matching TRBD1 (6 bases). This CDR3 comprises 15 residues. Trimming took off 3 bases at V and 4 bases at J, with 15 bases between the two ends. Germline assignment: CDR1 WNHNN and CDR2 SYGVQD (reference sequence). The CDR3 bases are TGCGCCAGCAGTGACCTAAGGGGGGGGATCACTGAAGCTTTCTTT. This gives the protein CASSDLRGGITEAFF.

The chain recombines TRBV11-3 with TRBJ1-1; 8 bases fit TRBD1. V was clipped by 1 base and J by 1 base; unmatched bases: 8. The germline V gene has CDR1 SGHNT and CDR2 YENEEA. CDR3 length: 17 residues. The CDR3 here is CASSLAAVGQENTEAFF. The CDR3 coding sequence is TGTGCCAGCAGCTTAGCCGCTGTGGGACAGGAGAACACTGAAGCTTTCTTT.

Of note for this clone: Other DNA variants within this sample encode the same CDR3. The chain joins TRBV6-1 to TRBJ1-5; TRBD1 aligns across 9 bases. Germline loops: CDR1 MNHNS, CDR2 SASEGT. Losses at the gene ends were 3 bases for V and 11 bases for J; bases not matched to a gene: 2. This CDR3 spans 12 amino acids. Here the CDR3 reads CASSEGTGSQHF. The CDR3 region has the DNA TGTGCCAGCAGTGAGGGGACAGGGTCCCAGCATTTT.

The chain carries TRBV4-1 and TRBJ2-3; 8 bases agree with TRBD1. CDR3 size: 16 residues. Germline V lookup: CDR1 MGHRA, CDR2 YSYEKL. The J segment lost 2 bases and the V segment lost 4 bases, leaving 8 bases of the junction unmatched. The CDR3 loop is CASSPSTGDLTDTQYF. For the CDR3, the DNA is TGCGCCAGCAGCCCGTCGACAGGGGACCTCACAGATACGCAGTATTTT.

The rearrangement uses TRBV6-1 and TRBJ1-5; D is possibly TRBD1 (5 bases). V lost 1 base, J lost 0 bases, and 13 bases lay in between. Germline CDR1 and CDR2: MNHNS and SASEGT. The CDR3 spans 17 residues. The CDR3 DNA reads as TGTGCCAGCAGTGAAGTCCCAGGGCCCTATAGCAATCAGCCCCAGCATTTT. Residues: CASSEVPGPYSNQPQHF.

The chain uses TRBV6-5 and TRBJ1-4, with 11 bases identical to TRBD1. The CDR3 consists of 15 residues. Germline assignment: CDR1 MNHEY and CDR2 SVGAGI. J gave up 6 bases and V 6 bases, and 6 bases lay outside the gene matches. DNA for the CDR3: TGTGCCAGCAGACAGGGGGGACAGGGGGATGAAAAACTGTTTTTT. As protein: CASRQGGQGDEKLFF.

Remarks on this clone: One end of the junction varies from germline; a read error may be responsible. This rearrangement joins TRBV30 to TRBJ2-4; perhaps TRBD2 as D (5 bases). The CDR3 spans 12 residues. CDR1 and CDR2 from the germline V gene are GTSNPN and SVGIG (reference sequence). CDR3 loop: CAWSGARGSANF. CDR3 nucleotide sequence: TGTGCCTGGAGCGGCGCCCGGGGTAGCGCCAACTTC.

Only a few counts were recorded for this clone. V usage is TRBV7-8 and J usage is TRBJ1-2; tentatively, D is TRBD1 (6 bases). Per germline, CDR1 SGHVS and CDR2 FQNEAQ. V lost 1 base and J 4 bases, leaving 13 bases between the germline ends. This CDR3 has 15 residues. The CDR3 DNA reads TGTGCCAGCAGCTTAGGGACAGCTAAGTTCTATGGCTACACCTTC. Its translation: CASSLGTAKFYGYTF.

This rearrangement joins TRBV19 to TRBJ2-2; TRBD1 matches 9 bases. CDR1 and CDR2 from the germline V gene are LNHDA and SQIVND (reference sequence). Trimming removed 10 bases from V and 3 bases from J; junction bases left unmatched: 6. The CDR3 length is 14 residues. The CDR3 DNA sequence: TGTGCCACCAACAGGGGGCAGGACACCGGGGAGCTGTTTTTT. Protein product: CATNRGQDTGELFF.

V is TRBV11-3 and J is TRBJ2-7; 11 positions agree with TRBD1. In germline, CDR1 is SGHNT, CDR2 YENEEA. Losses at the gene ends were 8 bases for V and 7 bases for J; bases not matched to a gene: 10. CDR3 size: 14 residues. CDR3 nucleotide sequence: TGTGCCAGCGCCCCCGGACAGGGGGCCAGGGAGCAGTACTTC. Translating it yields CASAPGQGAREQYF.

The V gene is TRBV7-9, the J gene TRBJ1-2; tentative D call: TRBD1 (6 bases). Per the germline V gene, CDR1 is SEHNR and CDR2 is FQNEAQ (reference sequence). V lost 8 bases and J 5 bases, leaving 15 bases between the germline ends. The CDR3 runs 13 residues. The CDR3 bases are TGTGCCAGCGTCGCCGGGACACCTTATGGCTACACCTTC. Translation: CASVAGTPYGYTF.

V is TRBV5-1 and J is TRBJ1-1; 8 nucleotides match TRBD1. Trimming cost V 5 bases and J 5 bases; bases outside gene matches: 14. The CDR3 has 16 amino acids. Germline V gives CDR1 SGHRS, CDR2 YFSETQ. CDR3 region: CASSNRGGQTLTEAFF. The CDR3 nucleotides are TGCGCCAGCAGTAACAGGGGGGGTCAAACACTGACTGAAGCTTTCTTT.

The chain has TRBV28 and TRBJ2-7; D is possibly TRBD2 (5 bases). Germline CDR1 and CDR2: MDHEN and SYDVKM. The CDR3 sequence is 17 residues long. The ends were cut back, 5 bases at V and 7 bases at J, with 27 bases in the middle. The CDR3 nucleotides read TGTGCCAGCAGTACGGACTCAATAGCCGGGCGGGTTGAGGAGCAGTACTTC. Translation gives CASSTDSIAGRVEEQYF.

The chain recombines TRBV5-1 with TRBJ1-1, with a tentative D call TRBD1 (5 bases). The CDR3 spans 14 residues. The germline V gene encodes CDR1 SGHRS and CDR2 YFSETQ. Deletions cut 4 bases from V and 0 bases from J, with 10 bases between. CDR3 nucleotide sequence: TGCGCCAGCAGCCCCCAGGACATGAACACTGAAGCTTTCTTT. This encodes CASSPQDMNTEAFF.

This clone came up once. DNA for the CDR3: TGTGCCAGCAACGGACGGCGGGTTGAGGGAAACACCATATATTTT. This sequence encodes CASNGRRVEGNTIYF. This chain links TRBV6-1 with TRBJ1-3; D is unresolved. The germline V gene has CDR1 MNHNS and CDR2 SASEGT. This CDR3 spans 15 amino acids. V was shortened by 7 bases and J by 4 bases, with 17 bases between the two germline ends.